This TCR beta chain was found in a study of T cell responses to AZD1222 COVID-19 vaccine. The study, taken as a whole, reports: The study identified only six AZD1222 recipients as seropositive at baseline. Females outnumbered males among donors, who were mostly white British; clonal diversity was possibly underestimated.

The CDR3 runs 15 residues. Losses at the gene ends were 1 base for V and 2 bases for J; bases not matched to a gene: 3. Germline V gene sequence: CDR1 LGHDT, CDR2 YNNKEL (reference sequence). A word on this clone: Its antigen is currently unknown.

The repertoire was sequenced with immunoSEQ multiplex PCR; TCRdb's copy has only in-frame clones and lacks some. The data show 90,000 to 120,000 clones, with 90% to 95% seen just once and around 2% held by the top ten. This TCR derives from an adult in good health. J is TRBJ2-5 and V is TRBV3-1 (or the pseudogene TRBV3-2), with 8 bases aligning to TRBD1. The material was peripheral blood, obtained on day 0 of AZD1222 vaccination. The CDR3 nucleotides read TGTGCCAGCAGCCAAGTAGGACAGGGACAAGAGACCCAGTACTTC. It encodes CASSQVGQGQETQYF.